A single TCR beta chain is shown here with its context. The germline V and J ends were trimmed by 0 bases and 7 bases, with 13 bases remaining between them. The CDR3 has 15 residues. CDR1 and CDR2 (germline): LGHNA, YSLEER. The sample belongs to a study of CD8 T cells in Susac syndrome. The RNA input was roughly 0.45 to 1 ug, and it was reverse transcribed with random hexamers. TCRdb reprocessed the immunoSEQ multiplex PCR reads with MiXCR, giving one entry per CDR3 protein. This table holds approximately 170,000 distinct CDR3 sequences, under 95% found once. The specimen sequenced was CD4+ T cells from PBMCs. This TCR came from a human donor in good health. The V call is TRBV4-3, the J call TRBJ1-5, with D perhaps TRBD1 (5 bases). The CDR3 DNA reads TGCGCCAGCAGCCAAGATTGGGTCGGGGGGCAGCCCCAGCATTTT. This gives the protein CASSQDWVGGQPQHF.